This T cell receptor (beta chain) was retrieved from a study of blood T cell repertoires in COVID-19. At the level of the study: Collection of acute and convalescent COVID-19 samples took place in the United States, Italy and Spain. PBMCs, B-cell-depleted T cells, or T cells were the source of the cDNA or gDNA that made up the material.

Methods used by the authors: Estimation of nucleated cell counts relied on the amplification of reference gene primers. Assay used: immunoSEQ multiplex PCR; TCRdb lists only in-frame clones, some missing. V and J calls and clone size follow that table, whereas D and trimming were derived from the DNA. The sample lists about 63,000 clones, about 70% occurring once. Per the germline V gene, CDR1 is SGHRS and CDR2 is YFSETQ. This CDR3 is 15 amino acids long. Trimming took 4 bases from V and 3 from J, leaving 16 bases between them. This clonotype was sampled from a woman of 80 years or more with acute or convalescent COVID-19. Material: peripheral blood. V usage is TRBV5-1 and J usage is TRBJ1-1, with D perhaps TRBD1 (6 bases). This CDR3 is CASSPRPRQDTEAFF. The CDR3 DNA reads TGCGCCAGCAGCCCCCGGCCCCGACAGGACACTGAAGCTTTCTTT.